The 27 T cell receptor beta chains listed next were all sequenced from one sample in a study of blood T cell repertoires in COVID-19. Clones were sequenced by immunoSEQ multiplex PCR, and TCRdb holds only the in-frame ones, with some missing. Among about 210,000 clones, about 76% were seen once, and the ten largest hold 8.9%. The sample comprised PBMCs or T cells enriched from blood (not recorded which). Every receptor here comes from a woman between 50 and 59 years old with acute COVID-19.

The chain combines TRBV5-1 with TRBJ2-2, with D unclear. Germline V gene sequence: CDR1 SGHRS, CDR2 YFSETQ. The CDR3 length is 12 residues. Trimming removed 5 bases at V and 6 bases at J, with 8 bases between. CDR3 sequence: CASSARPGELFF. The CDR3 coding sequence is TGCGCCAGCAGTGCGAGGCCCGGGGAGCTGTTTTTT.

This clone was counted between two and nine times. The gene calls are TRBV19 and TRBJ1-5; 10 bases are a match to TRBD1. The trim removed 3 bases at V and 5 bases at J, leaving 4 bases unmatched. From germline, CDR1 is LNHDA and CDR2 SQIVND (reference sequence). This CDR3 is 15 amino acids long. The CDR3 here is CASSMTGGVDQPQHF. CDR3 DNA: TGTGCCAGTAGTATGACAGGGGGCGTGGATCAGCCCCAGCATTTT.

The V call is TRBV19, the J call TRBJ1-1; tentative D call: TRBD1 (6 bases). This CDR3 region has 13 residues. The germline V gene has CDR1 LNHDA and CDR2 SQIVND (reference sequence). Between the trimmed V and J ends, which lost 5 bases and 4 bases, there was a span of 11 bases. This CDR3 is CASSPRGLTEAFF. The CDR3 bases are TGTGCCAGTAGTCCCAGGGGCCTCACTGAAGCTTTCTTT.

In this sample, this clone turned up once. The chain couples TRBV7-2 to TRBJ2-1; TRBD2 is a possible D gene (6 bases). V lost 3 bases to trimming and J lost 8 bases, with 11 bases between them. CDR1 is SGHTA and CDR2 is FQGNSA in the germline V gene. This CDR3 spans 13 amino acids. The CDR3 protein is CASSFEWGDEQFF. CDR3 nucleotide sequence: TGTGCCAGCAGCTTTGAATGGGGGGATGAGCAGTTCTTC.

In this sample, this clone turned up a few times. The chain joins TRBV6-5 to TRBJ1-1; TRBD1 matches 8 bases. Looked up from germline, CDR1 is MNHEY and CDR2 is SVGAGI. The CDR3 has 14 amino acids. The V and J ends lost 3 bases and 11 bases, in that order; junction bases with no gene match: 11. CDR3 bases: TGTGCCAGCAGTTATACGGGACAGGCATCCAGCGCTTTCTTT. Its translation is CASSYTGQASSAFF.

This clone has only a few counts. V is TRBV4-2 and J is TRBJ2-3, with D tentatively TRBD1 (5 bases). V gave up 5 bases and J gave up 7 bases, with 19 bases separating them. Germline V lookup: CDR1 LGHNA, CDR2 YNFKEQ. The CDR3 spans 15 residues. The CDR3 DNA follows: TGTGCCAGCAGCACCCCTGGGGCCGTCGGAAATACGCAGTATTTT. Amino acids: CASSTPGAVGNTQYF.

This chain uses TRBV4-3 with TRBJ2-3; TRBD2 is a possible D gene (6 bases). V was shortened by 3 bases and J by 1 base, with 11 bases between the two germline ends. Germline CDR1 is LGHNA and CDR2 is YSLEER. The CDR3 totals 15 residues. In DNA, the CDR3 is TGCGCCAGCAGCCACTACGGGGGTGGCACAGATACGCAGTATTTT. Amino acids: CASSHYGGGTDTQYF.

The V and J genes are TRBV11-2 and TRBJ1-2, with 11 positions matching TRBD1. The CDR3 loop spans 14 amino acids. Germline CDR1 and CDR2: SGHAT and FQNNGV. With 4 bases clipped from V and 4 bases from J, the junction kept 2 bases outside the gene matches. The CDR3, as DNA: TGTGCCAGCAGCTCCGGGACAGGGGGCTATGGCTACACCTTC. It yields the protein CASSSGTGGYGYTF.

The chain carries TRBV7-2 and TRBJ2-5; 7 nucleotides line up with TRBD2. With 1 base clipped from V and 2 bases from J, the junction kept 1 base outside the gene matches. This CDR3 is 14 amino acids long. CDR1 and CDR2 from the germline V gene are SGHTA and FQGNSA. CDR3 sequence: CASSLGGGQETQYF. The DNA for the CDR3 is TGTGCCAGCAGCTTAGGCGGGGGTCAAGAGACCCAGTACTTC. The complete variable domain, with remaining parts taken from reference TRBV7-2 and TRBJ2-5, reads GAGVSQSPSNKVTEKGKDVELRCDPISGHTALYWYRQSLGQGLEFLIYFQGNSAPDKSGLPSDRFSAERTGGSVSTLTIQRTQQEDSAVYLCASSLGGGQETQYFGPGTRLLVL.

J is TRBJ2-7 and V is TRBV7-9; no reliable D call. The germline V and J ends were trimmed by 7 bases and 2 bases, with 12 bases remaining between them. Germline V lookup: CDR1 SEHNR, CDR2 FQNEAQ (reference sequence). The CDR3 extends over 13 amino acids. The CDR3 sequence is CASNQITAYEQYF. CDR3 nucleotides: TGTGCCAGCAACCAGATCACCGCCTACGAGCAGTACTTC. Together with reference TRBV7-9 and TRBJ2-7, the CDR3 gives the full variable domain: DTGVSQNPRHKITKRGQNVTFRCDPISEHNRLYWYRQTLGQGPEFLTYFQNEAQLEKSRLLSDRFSAERPKGSFSTLEIQRTEQGDSAMYLCASNQITAYEQYFGPGTRLTVT.

J is TRBJ2-5 and V is TRBV28, with TRBD2 identical over 7 bases. Germline-derived CDR1 and CDR2 are MDHEN and SYDVKM. CDR3 size: 16 residues. V dropped 5 bases and J dropped 1; count of bases not matched to a gene: 10. This CDR3 reads CASSITGSSGQETQYF. Written as DNA, the CDR3 is TGTGCCAGCAGTATTACTGGGTCTAGCGGCCAAGAGACCCAGTACTTC.

The rearrangement joins TRBV3-1 (or the pseudogene TRBV3-2) to TRBJ1-2; unclear D gene. The germline V gene has CDR1 LGHDT and CDR2 YNNKEL (reference sequence). The CDR3 is 14 residues long. V was clipped by 5 bases and J by 4 bases, with 14 bases between them. CDR3 coding DNA: TGTGCCAGCAGCACTCAGGTCACCCCCTATGGCTACACCTTC. Its protein is CASSTQVTPYGYTF.

This chain connects TRBV7-2 to TRBJ2-3, with 9 bases identical to TRBD2. V dropped 1 base and J dropped 4; count of bases not matched to a gene: 6. This CDR3 is 16 amino acids long. Germline CDR1 reads SGHTA; CDR2 reads FQGNSA. This CDR3 is CASSLGLLAGSDTQYF. DNA of the CDR3: TGTGCCAGCAGCTTAGGTTTGCTAGCGGGATCAGATACGCAGTATTTT. The full variable domain, rest sourced from reference TRBV7-2 and TRBJ2-3, is GAGVSQSPSNKVTEKGKDVELRCDPISGHTALYWYRQSLGQGLEFLIYFQGNSAPDKSGLPSDRFSAERTGGSVSTLTIQRTQQEDSAVYLCASSLGLLAGSDTQYFGPGTRLTVL.

V gene TRBV15 combines with J gene TRBJ1-5; tentatively, D is TRBD1 (6 bases). This CDR3 has 14 residues. Germline V CDR1 and CDR2: LNHNV, YYDKDF (reference sequence). Trimming stripped 4 bases from V and 7 bases from J, with 14 bases between. CDR3 in amino acids: CATSITGFGQPQHF. CDR3 nucleotide sequence: TGTGCCACCAGCATTACAGGGTTTGGCCAGCCCCAGCATTTT.

This sequence joins TRBV4-1 and TRBJ2-1; TRBD2 agrees at 14 bases. This CDR3 region has 16 residues. The J segment lost 7 bases and the V segment lost 3 bases, leaving 5 bases of the junction unmatched. The germline V gene encodes CDR1 MGHRA and CDR2 YSYEKL. The CDR3 reads CASSQVGLAGVNEQFF. In DNA form, the CDR3 reads TGCGCCAGCAGCCAGGTGGGACTAGCGGGGGTTAATGAGCAGTTCTTC.

The chain combines TRBV27 with TRBJ1-2; 7 bases align to TRBD1. CDR1 and CDR2 (germline): MNHEY, SMNVEV (reference sequence). The length of the CDR3 is 13 residues. The V and J ends lost 4 bases and 2 bases, in that order; junction bases with no gene match: 1. This chain's CDR3 is CASSSDRNYGYTF. CDR3 bases: TGTGCCAGCAGTTCGGACAGGAACTATGGCTACACCTTC.

The chain is built from TRBV5-4 and TRBJ1-6; no definite D call. V was shortened by 0 bases and J by 6 bases, with 4 bases between the two germline ends. The germline V gene encodes CDR1 SGHNT and CDR2 YYREEE (reference sequence). The CDR3 loop spans 13 amino acids. The CDR3 loop is CASSLELNSPLHF. CDR3 nucleotide sequence: TGTGCCAGCAGCTTGGAGCTTAATTCACCCCTCCACTTT.

The rearrangement links TRBV28 to TRBJ1-1; 7 bases map to TRBD1. The J segment lost 5 bases and the V segment lost 6 bases, leaving 9 bases of the junction unmatched. CDR1 MDHEN and CDR2 SYDVKM come from the germline V gene. CDR3 length equals 14 residues. This CDR3 reads CASRYRGGGTEAFF. CDR3 nucleotide sequence: TGTGCCAGCAGATACAGGGGAGGTGGGACTGAAGCTTTCTTT.

The genes are TRBV24-1 and TRBJ1-1; perhaps TRBD1 as D (6 bases). Trimming cost V 5 bases and J 5 bases, with 11 bases left between them. The CDR3 totals 13 residues. CDR1 KGHDR and CDR2 SFDVKD come from the germline V gene. CDR3 sequence: CATSGGGKTEAFF. CDR3 bases: TGTGCCACCAGTGGAGGGGGAAAGACTGAAGCTTTCTTT.

This chain uses TRBV5-4 with TRBJ1-3, with TRBD1 matching 8 bases. This CDR3 comprises 14 residues. Germline assignment: CDR1 SGHNT and CDR2 YYREEE (reference sequence). J lost 2 bases, V lost 4 bases, and 2 bases had no gene match. CDR3 residues: CASSPDRAGNTIYF. The CDR3 DNA reads TGTGCCAGCAGCCCGGACAGGGCTGGAAACACCATATATTTT.

This chain links TRBV3-1 (or the pseudogene TRBV3-2) with TRBJ2-1; 13 positions match TRBD2. CDR1 LGHDT and CDR2 YNNKEL come from the germline V gene (reference sequence). CDR3 size: 16 residues. J gave up 10 bases and V 3 bases, and 9 bases lay outside the gene matches. CDR3 sequence: CASSQGLAGSGAEQFF. The CDR3 DNA reads TGTGCCAGCAGCCAGGGACTAGCGGGGTCCGGCGCCGAGCAGTTCTTC.

This rearrangement joins TRBV28 to TRBJ2-7, with 12 positions matching TRBD1. The CDR3 sequence is 16 residues long. The junction had 7 bases not matched to a gene; V was cut back by 2 bases and J by 5 bases. The germline CDR1 and CDR2 sequences are MDHEN and SYDVKM. DNA of the CDR3: TGTGCCAGCAGTTTAACCGCCGGGACAGGGGGCAACGAGCAGTACTTC. Its protein is CASSLTAGTGGNEQYF.

The genes are TRBV9 and TRBJ2-7, with 9 bases matching TRBD2. V lost 3 bases, J lost 2 bases, and 6 bases stayed unmatched. Germline V CDR1 and CDR2: SGDLS, YYNGEE. This CDR3 region has 15 residues. CDR3 bases: TGTGCCAGCAGCGGAGAAGCGGGAGGCCCCTACGAGCAGTACTTC. Its protein is CASSGEAGGPYEQYF.

Many counts were recorded for this clone. The rearrangement uses TRBV5-1 and TRBJ1-4, with 7 bases identical to TRBD1. The J segment lost 5 bases and the V segment lost 4 bases, leaving 5 bases of the junction unmatched. CDR3 length: 14 amino acids. Germline V gene sequence: CDR1 SGHRS, CDR2 YFSETQ. CDR3 residues: CASSHRDSNEKLFF. As DNA, the CDR3 is TGCGCCAGCAGCCACCGGGACAGCAATGAAAAACTGTTTTTT.

V usage is TRBV11-2 and J usage is TRBJ2-2, with 8 bases aligning to TRBD1. The ends lost 4 bases at V and 5 bases at J; junction bases unmatched: 6. The germline gives CDR1 SGHAT, CDR2 FQNNGV. CDR3 length: 15 amino acids. CDR3 nucleotide sequence: TGTGCCAGCAGCTCAGGACAGGGAGAGACCGGGGAGCTGTTTTTT. Its translation: CASSSGQGETGELFF.

The chain has TRBV4-1 and TRBJ2-1; TRBD2 is a possible D gene (7 bases). The CDR3 is made up of 13 amino acids. Looked up from germline, CDR1 is MGHRA and CDR2 is YSYEKL. V lost 4 bases and J lost 15, with 19 bases in between. The CDR3 DNA reads TGCGCCAGCAGCCGCATGGGGGGGCACGGGTCGTTCTTC. Protein product: CASSRMGGHGSFF.

The V gene is TRBV29-1, the J gene TRBJ1-2, with TRBD1 identical over 11 bases. Germline loops: CDR1 SQVTM, CDR2 ANQGSEA. Trimming cost V 6 bases and J 4 bases; bases outside gene matches: 13. The CDR3 has 16 amino acids. This CDR3 is CSVTGTGGLRGYGYTF. CDR3 nucleotide sequence: TGCAGCGTGACCGGGACAGGGGGTTTAAGAGGCTATGGCTACACCTTC.